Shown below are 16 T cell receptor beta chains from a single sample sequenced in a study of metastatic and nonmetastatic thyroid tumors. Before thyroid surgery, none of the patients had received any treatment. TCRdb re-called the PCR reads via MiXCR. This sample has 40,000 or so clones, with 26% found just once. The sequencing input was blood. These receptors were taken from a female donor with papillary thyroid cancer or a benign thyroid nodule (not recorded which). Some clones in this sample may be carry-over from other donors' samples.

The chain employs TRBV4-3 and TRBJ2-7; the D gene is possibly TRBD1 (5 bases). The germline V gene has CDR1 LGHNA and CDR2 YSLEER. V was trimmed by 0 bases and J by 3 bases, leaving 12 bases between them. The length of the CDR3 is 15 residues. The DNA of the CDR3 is TGCGCCAGCAGCCAAGACGCAGGGCTGAACTACGAGCAGTACTTC. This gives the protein CASSQDAGLNYEQYF.

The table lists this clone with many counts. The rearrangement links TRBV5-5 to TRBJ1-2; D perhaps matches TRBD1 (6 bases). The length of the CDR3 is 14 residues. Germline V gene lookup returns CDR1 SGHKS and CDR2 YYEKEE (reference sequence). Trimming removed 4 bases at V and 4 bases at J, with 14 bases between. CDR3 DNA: TGTGCCAGCAGCCCTAATGACAGGTTCTATGGCTACACCTTC. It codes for CASSPNDRFYGYTF.

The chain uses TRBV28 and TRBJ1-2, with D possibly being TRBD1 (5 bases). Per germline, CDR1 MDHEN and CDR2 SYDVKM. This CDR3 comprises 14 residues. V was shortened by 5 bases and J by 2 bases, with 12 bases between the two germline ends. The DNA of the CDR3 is TGTGCCAGCAGTCCTGCGGGGCAGAACTATGGCTACACCTTC. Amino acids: CASSPAGQNYGYTF.

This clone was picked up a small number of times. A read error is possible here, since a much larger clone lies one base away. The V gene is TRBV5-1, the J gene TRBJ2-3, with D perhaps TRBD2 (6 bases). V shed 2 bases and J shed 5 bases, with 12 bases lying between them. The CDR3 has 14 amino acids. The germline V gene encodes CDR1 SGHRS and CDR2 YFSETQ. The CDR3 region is CASSFKSGEDTQYF. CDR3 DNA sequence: TGCGCCAGCAGCTTTAAGTCGGGGGAAGATACGCAGTATTTT.

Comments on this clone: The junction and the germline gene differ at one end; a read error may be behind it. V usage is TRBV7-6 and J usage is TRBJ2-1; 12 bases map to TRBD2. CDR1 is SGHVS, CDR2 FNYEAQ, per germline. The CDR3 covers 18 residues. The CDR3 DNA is TGTGCCAGCAGCGCTACTAGCGGGGGGTCCAGCTCCCACAATGAGCAGTTCTTC. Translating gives CASSATSGGSSSHNEQFF.

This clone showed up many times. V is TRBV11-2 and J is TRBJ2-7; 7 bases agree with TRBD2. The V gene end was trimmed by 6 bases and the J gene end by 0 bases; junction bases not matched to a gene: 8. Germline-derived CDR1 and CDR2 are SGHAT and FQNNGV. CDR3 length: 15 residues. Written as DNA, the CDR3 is TGTGCCAGCAGGCTCCAGGGACTATTCTCCTACGAGCAGTACTTC. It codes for CASRLQGLFSYEQYF.

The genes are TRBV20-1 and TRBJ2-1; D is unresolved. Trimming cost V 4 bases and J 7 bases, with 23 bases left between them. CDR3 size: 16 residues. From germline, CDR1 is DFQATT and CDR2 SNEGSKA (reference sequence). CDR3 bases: TGCAGTGCTATCGACCCTCTCGCAATCTACCAAAATGAGCAGTTCTTC. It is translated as CSAIDPLAIYQNEQFF.

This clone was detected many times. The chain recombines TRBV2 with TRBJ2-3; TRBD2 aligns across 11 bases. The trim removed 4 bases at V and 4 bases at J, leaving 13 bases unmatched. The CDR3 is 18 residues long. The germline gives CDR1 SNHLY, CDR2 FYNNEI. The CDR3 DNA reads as TGTGCCAGCAGTGGGGCTAGCGGGAGGTTATCAGGAGCAGATACGCAGTATTTT. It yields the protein CASSGASGRLSGADTQYF. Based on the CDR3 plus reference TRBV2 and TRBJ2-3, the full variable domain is EPEVTQTPSHQVTQMGQEVILRCVPISNHLYFYWYRQILGQKVEFLVSFYNNEISEKSEIFDDQFSVERPDGSNFTLKIRSTKLEDSAMYFCASSGASGRLSGADTQYFGPGTRLTVL.

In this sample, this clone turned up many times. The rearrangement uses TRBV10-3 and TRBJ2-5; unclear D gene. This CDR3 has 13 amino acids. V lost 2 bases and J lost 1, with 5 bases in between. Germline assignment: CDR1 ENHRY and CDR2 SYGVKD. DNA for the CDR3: TGTGCCATCAGTGAGCGGCCCCAAGAGACCCAGTACTTC. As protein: CAISERPQETQYF.

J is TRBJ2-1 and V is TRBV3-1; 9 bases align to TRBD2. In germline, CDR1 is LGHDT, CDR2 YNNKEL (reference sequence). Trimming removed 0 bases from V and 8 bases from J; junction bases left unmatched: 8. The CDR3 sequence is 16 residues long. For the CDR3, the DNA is TGTGCCAGCAGCCAAGATGGCGGGAGGGCCCTCGATGAGCAGTTCTTC. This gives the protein CASSQDGGRALDEQFF.

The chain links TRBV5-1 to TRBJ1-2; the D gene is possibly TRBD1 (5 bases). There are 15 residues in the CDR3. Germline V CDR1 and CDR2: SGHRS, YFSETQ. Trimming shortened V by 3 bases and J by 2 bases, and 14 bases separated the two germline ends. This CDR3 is CASSYDDSPNYGYTF. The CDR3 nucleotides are TGCGCCAGCAGCTACGACGACAGCCCAAACTATGGCTACACCTTC.

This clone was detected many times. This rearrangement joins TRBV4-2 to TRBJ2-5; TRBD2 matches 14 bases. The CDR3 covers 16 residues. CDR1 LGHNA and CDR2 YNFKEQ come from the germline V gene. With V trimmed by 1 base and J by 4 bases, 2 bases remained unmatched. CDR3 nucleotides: TGTGCCAGCAGCCAAGGACTAGCGGGGGGGCCAGAGACCCAGTACTTC. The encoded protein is CASSQGLAGGPETQYF.

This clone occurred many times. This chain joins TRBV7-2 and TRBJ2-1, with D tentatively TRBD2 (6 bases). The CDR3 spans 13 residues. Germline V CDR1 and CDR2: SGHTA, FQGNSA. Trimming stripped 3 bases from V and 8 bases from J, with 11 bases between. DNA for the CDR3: TGTGCCAGCAGCTTTGCGGGGAGTGATGAGCAGTTCTTC. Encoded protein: CASSFAGSDEQFF. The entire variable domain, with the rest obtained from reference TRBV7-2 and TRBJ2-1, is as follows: GAGVSQSPSNKVTEKGKDVELRCDPISGHTALYWYRQSLGQGLEFLIYFQGNSAPDKSGLPSDRFSAERTGGSVSTLTIQRTQQEDSAVYLCASSFAGSDEQFFGPGTRLTVL.

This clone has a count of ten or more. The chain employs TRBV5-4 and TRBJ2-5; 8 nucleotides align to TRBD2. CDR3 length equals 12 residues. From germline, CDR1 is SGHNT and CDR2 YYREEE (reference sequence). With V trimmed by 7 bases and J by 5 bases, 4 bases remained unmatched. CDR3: CASGTSGETQYF. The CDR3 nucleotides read TGTGCCAGCGGAACTAGCGGTGAGACCCAGTACTTC.

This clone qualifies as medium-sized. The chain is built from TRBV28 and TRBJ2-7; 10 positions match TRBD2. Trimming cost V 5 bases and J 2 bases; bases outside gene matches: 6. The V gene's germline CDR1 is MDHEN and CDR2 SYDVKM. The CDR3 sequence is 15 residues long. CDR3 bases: TGTGCCAGCAGTAAACTAGCGGGGACAGCCTACGAGCAGTACTTC. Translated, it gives CASSKLAGTAYEQYF.

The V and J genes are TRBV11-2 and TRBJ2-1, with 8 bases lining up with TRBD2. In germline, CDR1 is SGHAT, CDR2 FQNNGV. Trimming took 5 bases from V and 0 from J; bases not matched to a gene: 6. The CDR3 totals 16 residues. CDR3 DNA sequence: TGTGCCAGCAGCGCTACTAGCGGCAGCTCCTACAATGAGCAGTTCTTC. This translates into CASSATSGSSYNEQFF.